The TCR beta chain described here comes from a study of beta chain features in type 1 diabetes. The study, taken as a whole, reports: Cells carrying high TCR expression could end up over-represented when cDNA is sequenced.

cDNA synthesis used the whole RNA isolate, giving expressed TCRB sequences. Clones were read by immunoSEQ multiplex PCR, and TCRdb kept only the in-frame ones, dropping some. In the table there are roughly 140,000 clones, roughly 50% of which are singletons. The germline V and J ends were trimmed by 1 base and 3 bases, with 15 bases remaining between them. The CDR3 consists of 16 residues. Germline V CDR1 and CDR2: SGHTA, FQGTGA. Notes on this clone: The antigen remains undetermined.

This chain connects TRBV7-3 to TRBJ1-1; D is possibly TRBD1 (5 bases). The sequence came from a man aged 18 to 30 in good health. The specimen sequenced was Tregs from blood. The CDR3 reads CASSLKERDRDTEAFF. The CDR3 DNA is TGTGCCAGCAGCTTAAAAGAGCGGGACCGAGACACTGAAGCTTTCTTT.